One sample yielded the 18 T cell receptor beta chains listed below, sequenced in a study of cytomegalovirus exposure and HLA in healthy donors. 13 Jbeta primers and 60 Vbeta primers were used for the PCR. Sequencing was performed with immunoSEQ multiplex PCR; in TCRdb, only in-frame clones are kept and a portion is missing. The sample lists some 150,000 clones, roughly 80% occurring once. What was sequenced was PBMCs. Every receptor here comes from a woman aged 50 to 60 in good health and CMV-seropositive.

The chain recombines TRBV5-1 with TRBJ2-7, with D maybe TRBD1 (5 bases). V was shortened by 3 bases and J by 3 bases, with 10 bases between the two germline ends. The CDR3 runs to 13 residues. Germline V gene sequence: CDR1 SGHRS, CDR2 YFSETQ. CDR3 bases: TGCGCCAGCAGCTACCAGGGTCACTACGAGCAGTACTTC. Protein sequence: CASSYQGHYEQYF. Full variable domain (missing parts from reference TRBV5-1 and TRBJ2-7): KAGVTQTPRYLIKTRGQQVTLSCSPISGHRSVSWYQQTPGQGLQFLFEYFSETQRNKGNFPGRFSGRQFSNSRSEMNVSTLELGDSALYLCASSYQGHYEQYFGPGTRLTVT.

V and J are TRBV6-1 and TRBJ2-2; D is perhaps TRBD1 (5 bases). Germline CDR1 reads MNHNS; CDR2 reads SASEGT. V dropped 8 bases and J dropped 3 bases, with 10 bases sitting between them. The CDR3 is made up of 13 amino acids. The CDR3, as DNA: TGTGCCAGCGGGTTAGGGGACACCGGGGAGCTGTTTTTT. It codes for CASGLGDTGELFF.

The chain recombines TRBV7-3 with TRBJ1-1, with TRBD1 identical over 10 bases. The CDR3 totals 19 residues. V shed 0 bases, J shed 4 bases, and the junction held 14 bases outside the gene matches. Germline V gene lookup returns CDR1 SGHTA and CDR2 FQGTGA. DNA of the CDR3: TGTGCCAGCAGCTTAACCGGGTCCCGGGACAGGGGACAAGGCACTGAAGCTTTCTTT. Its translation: CASSLTGSRDRGQGTEAFF.

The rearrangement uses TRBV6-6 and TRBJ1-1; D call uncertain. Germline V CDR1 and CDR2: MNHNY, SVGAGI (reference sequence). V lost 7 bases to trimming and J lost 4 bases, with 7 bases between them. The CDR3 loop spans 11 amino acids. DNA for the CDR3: TGTGCCAGCACCCCCGGCACTGAAGCTTTCTTT. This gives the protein CASTPGTEAFF.

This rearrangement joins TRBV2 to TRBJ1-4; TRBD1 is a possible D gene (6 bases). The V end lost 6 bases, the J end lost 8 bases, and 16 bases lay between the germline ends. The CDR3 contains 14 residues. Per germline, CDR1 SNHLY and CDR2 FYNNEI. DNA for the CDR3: TGTGCCAGCAGGGATCCCCGCCAGGGGGAAAAACTGTTTTTT. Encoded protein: CASRDPRQGEKLFF.

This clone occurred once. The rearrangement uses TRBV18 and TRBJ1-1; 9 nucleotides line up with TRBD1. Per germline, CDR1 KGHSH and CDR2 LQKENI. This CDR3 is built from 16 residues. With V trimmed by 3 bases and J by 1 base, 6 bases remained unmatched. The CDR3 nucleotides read TGTGCCAGCTCACCGAGACAGGGGGGGAAGAACACTGAAGCTTTCTTT. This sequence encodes CASSPRQGGKNTEAFF.

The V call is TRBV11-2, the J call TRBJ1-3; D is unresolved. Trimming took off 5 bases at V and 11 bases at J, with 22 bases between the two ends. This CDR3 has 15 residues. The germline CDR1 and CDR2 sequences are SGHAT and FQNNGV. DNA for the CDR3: TGTGCCAGCAGCCTGGGAGTCCGCAGGCCTAGCGCCATATATTTT. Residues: CASSLGVRRPSAIYF.

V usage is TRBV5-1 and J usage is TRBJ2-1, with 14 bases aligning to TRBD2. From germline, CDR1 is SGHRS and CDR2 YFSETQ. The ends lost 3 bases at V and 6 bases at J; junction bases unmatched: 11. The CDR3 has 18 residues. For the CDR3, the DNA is TGCGCCAGCAGCTGGGGACTAGCGGGGGATGTAGTTACCAATGAGCAGTTCTTC. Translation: CASSWGLAGDVVTNEQFF.

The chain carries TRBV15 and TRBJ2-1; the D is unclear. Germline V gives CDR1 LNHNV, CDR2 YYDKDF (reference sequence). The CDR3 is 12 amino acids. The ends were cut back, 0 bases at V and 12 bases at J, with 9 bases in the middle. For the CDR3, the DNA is TGTGCCACCAGCAGAGATCGGCGAGGGCAGTTCTTC. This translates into CATSRDRRGQFF.

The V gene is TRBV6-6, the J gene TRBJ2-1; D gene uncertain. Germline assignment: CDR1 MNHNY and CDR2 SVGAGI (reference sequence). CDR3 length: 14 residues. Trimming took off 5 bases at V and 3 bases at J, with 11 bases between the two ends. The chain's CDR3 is CASSLPPNYNEQFF. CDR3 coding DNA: TGTGCCAGCAGTCTACCCCCCAACTACAATGAGCAGTTCTTC.

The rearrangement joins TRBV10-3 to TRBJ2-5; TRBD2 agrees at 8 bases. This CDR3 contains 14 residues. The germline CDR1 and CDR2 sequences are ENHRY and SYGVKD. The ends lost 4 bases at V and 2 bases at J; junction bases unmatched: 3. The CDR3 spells CAISVAGTQETQYF. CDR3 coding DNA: TGTGCCATCAGTGTAGCGGGGACGCAAGAGACCCAGTACTTC.

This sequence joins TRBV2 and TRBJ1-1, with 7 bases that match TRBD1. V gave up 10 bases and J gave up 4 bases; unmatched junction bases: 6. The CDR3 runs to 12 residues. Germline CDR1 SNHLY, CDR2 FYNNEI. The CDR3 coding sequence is TGTGCCACCCGACAGGGACCCACTGAAGCTTTCTTT. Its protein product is CATRQGPTEAFF. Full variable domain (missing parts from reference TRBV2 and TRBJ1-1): EPEVTQTPSHQVTQMGQEVILRCVPISNHLYFYWYRQILGQKVEFLVSFYNNEISEKSEIFDDQFSVERPDGSNFTLKIRSTKLEDSAMYFCATRQGPTEAFFGQGTRLTVV.

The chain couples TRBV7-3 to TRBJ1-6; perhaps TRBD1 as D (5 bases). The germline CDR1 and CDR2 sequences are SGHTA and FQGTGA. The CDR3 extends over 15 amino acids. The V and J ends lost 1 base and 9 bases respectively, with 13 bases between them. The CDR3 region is CASSLIGGGSSPLHF. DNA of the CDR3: TGTGCCAGCAGCTTAATTGGGGGAGGGAGTTCACCCCTCCACTTT.

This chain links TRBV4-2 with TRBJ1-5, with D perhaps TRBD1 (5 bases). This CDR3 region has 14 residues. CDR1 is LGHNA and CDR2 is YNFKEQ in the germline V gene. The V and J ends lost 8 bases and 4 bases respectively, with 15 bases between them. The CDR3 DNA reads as TGTGCCAGCCGACGGGGGGGAGAGAATCAGCCCCAGCATTTT. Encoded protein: CASRRGGENQPQHF.

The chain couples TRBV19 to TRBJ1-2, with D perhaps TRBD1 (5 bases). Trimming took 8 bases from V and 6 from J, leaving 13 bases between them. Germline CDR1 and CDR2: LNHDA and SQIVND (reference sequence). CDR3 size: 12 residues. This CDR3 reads CASLSRVHGYTF. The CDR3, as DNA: TGTGCCAGTTTGAGCAGGGTCCATGGCTACACCTTC. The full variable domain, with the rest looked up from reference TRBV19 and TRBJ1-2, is DGGITQSPKYLFRKEGQNVTLSCEQNLNHDAMYWYRQDPGQGLRLIYYSQIVNDFQKGDIAEGYSVSREKKESFPLTVTSAQKNPTAFYLCASLSRVHGYTFGSGTRLTVV.

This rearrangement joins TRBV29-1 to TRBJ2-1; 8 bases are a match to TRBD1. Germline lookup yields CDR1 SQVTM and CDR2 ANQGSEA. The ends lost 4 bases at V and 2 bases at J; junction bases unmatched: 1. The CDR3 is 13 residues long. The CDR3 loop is CSVGQGPYNEQFF. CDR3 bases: TGCAGCGTTGGACAGGGGCCCTACAATGAGCAGTTCTTC.

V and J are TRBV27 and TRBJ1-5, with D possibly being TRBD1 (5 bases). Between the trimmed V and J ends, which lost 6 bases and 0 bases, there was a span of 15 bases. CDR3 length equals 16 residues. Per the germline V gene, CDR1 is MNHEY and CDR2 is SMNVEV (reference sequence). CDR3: CASRLLEGDSNQPQHF. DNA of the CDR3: TGTGCCAGCAGACTTCTCGAAGGGGATAGCAATCAGCCCCAGCATTTT.

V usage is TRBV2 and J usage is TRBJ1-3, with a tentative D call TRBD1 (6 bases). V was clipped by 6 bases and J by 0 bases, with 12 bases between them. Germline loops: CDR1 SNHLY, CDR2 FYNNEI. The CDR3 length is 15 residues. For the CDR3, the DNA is TGTGCCAGCAGCTTACAGGGCCTCTCTGGAAACACCATATATTTT. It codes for CASSLQGLSGNTIYF.